The 18 T cell receptor beta chains listed next were all sequenced from one sample in a study of cytomegalovirus exposure and HLA in healthy donors. Researchers ran the PCR with 60 Vbeta and 13 Jbeta primers. TCRdb keeps only in-frame clones here, not all; method: immunoSEQ multiplex PCR. The sample has around 180,000 clones; around 68% are singletons. Sequencing was performed on PBMCs. The source is a girl aged 5-17 years in good health and CMV-seronegative.

The genes are TRBV28 and TRBJ2-2; TRBD2 might be the D (5 bases). Per germline, CDR1 MDHEN and CDR2 SYDVKM. Trimming removed 8 bases from V and 8 bases from J, with 18 bases in between. The CDR3 length is 14 residues. Here the CDR3 DNA reads TGTGCCAGCGGCTCAGCCTTGGAGGCGGGGGAGCTGTTTTTT. This sequence encodes CASGSALEAGELFF.

This clone was recorded a few times. The genes are TRBV21-1 and TRBJ1-5; no check of the table's D call, TRBD1, against the DNA was made. TRBV21-1 is labeled a pseudogene. The CDR3 length is 16 residues. The CDR3 DNA reads TGTGCCAGCAGCACAGACCCCCCAGGGGTGGGTCAGCCCCAGCATTTT. This encodes CASSTDPPGVGQPQHF.

This clone was observed a single time. This chain uses TRBV21-1 with TRBJ2-7; no check of the table's D call, TRBD1, against the DNA was made. TRBV21-1 is a recognized pseudogene. The CDR3 runs 19 residues. The CDR3 sequence: CASSQRRDRGLQNCYEQYF. For the CDR3, the DNA is TGTGCCAGCAGCCAGCGGCGGGACAGGGGGCTCCAGAATTGCTACGAGCAGTACTTC.

The V gene is TRBV7-9, the J gene TRBJ2-2, with D possibly TRBD1 on 5 matching bases. Germline V gives CDR1 SEHNR, CDR2 FQNEAQ (reference sequence). This CDR3 comprises 14 residues. Trimming stripped 5 bases from V and 7 bases from J, with 14 bases between. CDR3 loop: CASSPDPRGGELFF. The CDR3 region has the DNA TGTGCCAGCAGCCCCGACCCAAGGGGCGGGGAGCTGTTTTTT. Looking up the rest from reference TRBV7-9 and TRBJ2-2 gives the full variable domain: DTGVSQNPRHKITKRGQNVTFRCDPISEHNRLYWYRQTLGQGPEFLTYFQNEAQLEKSRLLSDRFSAERPKGSFSTLEIQRTEQGDSAMYLCASSPDPRGGELFFGEGSRLTVL.

The chain is built from TRBV12-5 and TRBJ1-4; D is unclear. With 5 bases removed from V and 7 bases from J, the gap between germline ends came to 14 bases. The CDR3 consists of 14 residues. The germline CDR1 and CDR2 sequences are LGHNT and FRNRAP. The CDR3 bases are TGTGCTAGTGGTCTGGGCAGGCGGGCTGAAAAACTGTTTTTT. Its protein is CASGLGRRAEKLFF.

For the CDR3, the DNA is TGCGCCAGCAGCTTGGCCCCAGCGGGGGGCCTGGCGGGCGGGGAGCTGTTTTTT. The encoded protein is CASSLAPAGGLAGGELFF. The gene calls are TRBV5-1 and TRBJ2-2, with 9 nucleotides matching TRBD2. Per the germline V gene, CDR1 is SGHRS and CDR2 is YFSETQ. There are 18 residues in the CDR3. Trimming removed 0 bases from V and 7 bases from J; junction bases left unmatched: 13.

The rearrangement links TRBV6-6 to TRBJ1-1, with 7 positions matching TRBD1. The CDR3 loop spans 15 amino acids. Germline CDR1 is MNHNY and CDR2 is SVGAGI (reference sequence). The J segment lost 4 bases and the V segment lost 6 bases, leaving 11 bases of the junction unmatched. CDR3 DNA: TGTGCCAGCAGGCCACCCGGACAGGCGTTCACTGAAGCTTTCTTT. Translation: CASRPPGQAFTEAFF.

V gene TRBV27 combines with J gene TRBJ2-1; D remains ambiguous. The CDR3 length is 11 residues. The germline gives CDR1 MNHEY, CDR2 SMNVEV (reference sequence). V was cut by 3 bases and J by 7 bases, with 4 bases left in between. DNA of the CDR3: TGTGCCAGCAGTTTTCTGAATGAGCAGTTCTTC. Its translation: CASSFLNEQFF.

In the case of this clone: A junction end diverges from the germline sequence, so it may reflect a read error. This chain connects TRBV7-7 to TRBJ2-3, with 10 bases matching TRBD2. The CDR3 consists of 15 residues. CDR1 and CDR2 from the germline V gene are SSHAT and FNYEAQ (reference sequence). Here the CDR3 reads CASSPTSGDADTQYF. CDR3 nucleotide sequence: TGTGCTAGCAGCCCTACTAGCGGGGATGCAGATACGCAGTATTTT.

The chain has TRBV6-5 and TRBJ2-2; D is possibly TRBD1 (5 bases). Trimming removed 4 bases from V and 2 bases from J, with 11 bases in between. This CDR3 spans 15 amino acids. Germline V gene data show CDR1 as MNHEY and CDR2 as SVGAGI. The CDR3 loop reads CASSLWTPNTGELFF. The CDR3 nucleotides read TGTGCCAGCAGTTTGTGGACACCTAACACCGGGGAGCTGTTTTTT.

The rearrangement joins TRBV5-8 to TRBJ1-4; TRBD1 agrees at 9 bases. Germline V gives CDR1 SGHTS, CDR2 YDEGEE. V dropped 3 bases and J dropped 6; count of bases not matched to a gene: 6. The length of the CDR3 is 15 residues. CDR3 bases: TGTGCCAGCAGCTCCGCCGGGACAGGGCATGAAAAACTGTTTTTT. It is translated as CASSSAGTGHEKLFF.

This chain connects TRBV7-7 to TRBJ2-2, with no clear D. The germline CDR1 and CDR2 sequences are SSHAT and FNYEAQ (reference sequence). CDR3 length: 13 residues. Between the trimmed V and J ends, which lost 4 bases and 5 bases, there was a span of 8 bases. The CDR3 region is CASSSLSTGELFF. CDR3 bases: TGTGCCAGCAGCTCCCTTTCTACCGGGGAGCTGTTTTTT.

The table lists this clone with a few counts. This chain links TRBV5-1 with TRBJ2-3; D is possibly TRBD2 (5 bases). Germline V gives CDR1 SGHRS, CDR2 YFSETQ. V was clipped by 6 bases and J by 5 bases, with 13 bases between them. The CDR3 covers 13 residues. CDR3 amino acids: CASTRREGDTQYF. CDR3 DNA: TGCGCCAGCACAAGAAGAGAGGGAGATACGCAGTATTTT.

This clone showed up just once. V is TRBV2 and J is TRBJ2-1; D gene unclear. This CDR3 spans 12 amino acids. Germline CDR1 SNHLY, CDR2 FYNNEI. V dropped 4 bases and J dropped 9 bases, with 10 bases sitting between them. The CDR3 DNA sequence: TGTGCCAGCAGTGGAAGACAAATTGAGCAGTTCTTC. It yields the protein CASSGRQIEQFF. The full variable domain, rest sourced from reference TRBV2 and TRBJ2-1, is EPEVTQTPSHQVTQMGQEVILRCVPISNHLYFYWYRQILGQKVEFLVSFYNNEISEKSEIFDDQFSVERPDGSNFTLKIRSTKLEDSAMYFCASSGRQIEQFFGPGTRLTVL.

The CDR3 sequence: CASSLRQGDGYTF. As DNA, the CDR3 is TGCGCCAGCAGCTTGAGGCAGGGGGACGGCTACACCTTC. This sequence joins TRBV5-1 and TRBJ1-2; 7 nucleotides agree with TRBD1. CDR1 and CDR2 from the germline V gene are SGHRS and YFSETQ. The CDR3 sequence is 13 residues long. V gave up 1 base and J gave up 8 bases; unmatched junction bases: 5.

The CDR3 here is CATSRDPGRGGYTEAFF. The CDR3 region has the DNA TGTGCCACCAGCAGAGATCCCGGAAGGGGGGGGTACACTGAAGCTTTCTTT. The rearrangement links TRBV15 to TRBJ1-1; possibly TRBD1 for D (6 bases). The V gene's germline CDR1 is LNHNV and CDR2 YYDKDF (reference sequence). The CDR3 runs 17 residues. Between the trimmed V and J ends, which lost 0 bases and 3 bases, there was a span of 17 bases.

The rearrangement uses TRBV11-3 and TRBJ1-6; weak D call: TRBD1 (5 bases). Germline V gene sequence: CDR1 SGHNT, CDR2 YENEEA. The germline V and J ends were trimmed by 5 bases and 5 bases, with 10 bases remaining between them. The CDR3 runs to 14 residues. The CDR3 nucleotides are TGTGCCAGCAGCGCGGGACTGAATAATTCACCCCTCCACTTT. This encodes CASSAGLNNSPLHF.

This clone has only a few counts. CDR3 nucleotides: TGCGCCAGCATGAATGCGGGGGATACCTACGAGCAGTACTTC. Translation gives CASMNAGDTYEQYF. The chain uses TRBV10-2 and TRBJ2-7; 7 bases agree with TRBD2. CDR3 size: 14 residues. In germline, CDR1 is WSHSY, CDR2 SAAADI. Unmatched junction bases numbered 8, after V lost 7 bases and J lost 2 bases.